The 10 T cell receptor beta chains reported below all come from one sample, sequenced in a study of breast tumors, draining lymph nodes, adjacent tissues. In TCRdb, the multiplex PCR reads were re-called with MiXCR into one record per CDR3 protein. The table lists about 47,000 distinct CDR3 sequences, roughly 24% of them singletons. The sample was breast tumor tissue. These receptors were collected from a female donor with breast cancer. Some clones in this sample may be carry-over from other donors' samples.

This clonotype was detected a few times. The gene calls are TRBV27 and TRBJ2-1; D gene ambiguous. Germline CDR1 and CDR2: MNHEY and SMNVEV (reference sequence). The CDR3 is made up of 19 amino acids. V was pared by 5 bases and J by 1 base, with 24 bases between. The CDR3 here is CASSRGQLGGGLSYNEQFF. CDR3 in DNA: TGTGCCAGCAGTCGAGGCCAGCTTGGTGGCGGTCTATCCTACAATGAGCAGTTCTTC.

This clonotype was observed at least ten times. This sequence joins TRBV10-3 and TRBJ2-7; 7 bases match TRBD2. Losses at the gene ends were 4 bases for V and 3 bases for J; bases not matched to a gene: 3. The CDR3 is 13 amino acids. The germline gives CDR1 ENHRY, CDR2 SYGVKD. The CDR3 region is CAISVLANYEQYF. In DNA, the CDR3 is TGTGCCATCAGTGTACTAGCGAACTACGAGCAGTACTTC.

This clonotype was seen only a few times. A much larger clone lies one base from this, so it may be a read error. The rearrangement uses TRBV14 and TRBJ1-2, with D unresolved. The CDR3 runs 13 residues. The V end was cut by 4 bases, the J end by 6 bases, with 12 bases between. Per germline, CDR1 SGHDN and CDR2 FVKESK. The CDR3 region is CASSRGFGDGYTF. In nucleotides, the CDR3 is TGTGCCAGCAGCCGAGGTTTCGGGGATGGCTACACCTTC.

This clonotype was seen more than once but under ten times. This sequence joins TRBV5-1 and TRBJ1-4, with D tentatively TRBD1 (5 bases). Trimming removed 4 bases from V and 2 bases from J, with 12 bases in between. Germline V lookup: CDR1 SGHRS, CDR2 YFSETQ. The CDR3 is 15 amino acids. This chain's CDR3 is CASSPSGGTNEKLFF. The CDR3 coding sequence is TGCGCCAGCAGCCCCTCGGGGGGTACTAATGAAAAACTGTTTTTT.

This clonotype came up many times. CDR3: CASSLGTGAWETQYF. The DNA for the CDR3 is TGTGCCAGCAGCCTGGGGACAGGGGCTTGGGAGACCCAGTACTTC. This chain connects TRBV7-9 to TRBJ2-5, with 10 bases fitting TRBD1. This CDR3 has 15 residues. Germline loops: CDR1 SEHNR, CDR2 FQNEAQ (reference sequence). V lost 5 bases, J lost 5 bases, and 8 bases stayed unmatched.

As concerns this clonotype: A much larger clone differs from this one at a single base, so this may be a read error. The chain employs TRBV7-7 and TRBJ1-5; the D is unclear. Germline values: CDR1 SSHAT, CDR2 FNYEAQ (reference sequence). V lost 5 bases and J lost 9, with 14 bases in between. CDR3 length equals 13 residues. This CDR3 is CASSQEAGLPQHF. Written as DNA, the CDR3 is TGTGCCAGCAGCCAAGAGGCGGGTCTGCCCCAGCATTTT.

This clonotype was observed at least ten times. The chain joins TRBV27 to TRBJ1-2; a weak D match, TRBD1 (5 bases). CDR3 size: 14 residues. V dropped 9 bases and J dropped 6 bases, with 20 bases sitting between them. Per germline, CDR1 MNHEY and CDR2 SMNVEV (reference sequence). The CDR3 bases are TGTGCCAGTTCCTCCTCAGGTTTGGGGGATGGCTACACCTTC. Its translation: CASSSSGLGDGYTF.

On this clonotype itself: A much larger clone lies a single base off, so this may be a read error. The chain links TRBV7-9 to TRBJ1-5; D gene ambiguous. The CDR3 runs 13 residues. The germline V gene has CDR1 SEHNR and CDR2 FQNEAQ (reference sequence). The CDR3 bases are TGTGCCAGCAGCTCGGATAGCGATCAGCCCCAGCATTTT. Protein: CASSSDSDQPQHF.

In regard to this clonotype: A much larger clone is a single base away; this may be a read error. The CDR3, as DNA: TGTGCCAGCGGGAACCCTACGGATGAAAAACTGTTTTTT. Encoded protein: CASGNPTDEKLFF. This chain joins TRBV6-5 and TRBJ1-4; D gene unclear. Germline CDR1 reads MNHEY; CDR2 reads SVGAGI. Trimming cost V 8 bases and J 6 bases, with 13 bases left between them. The CDR3 is 13 amino acids.

V usage is TRBV4-1 and J usage is TRBJ2-5; 8 positions match TRBD1. This CDR3 spans 15 amino acids. V shed 0 bases, J shed 9 bases, and the junction held 9 bases outside the gene matches. CDR1 and CDR2 (germline): MGHRA, YSYEKL. Written as DNA, the CDR3 is TGCGCCAGCAGCCAAGAGGGGACAGGAGGTGGGTCCCAGTACTTC. Translation gives CASSQEGTGGGSQYF.